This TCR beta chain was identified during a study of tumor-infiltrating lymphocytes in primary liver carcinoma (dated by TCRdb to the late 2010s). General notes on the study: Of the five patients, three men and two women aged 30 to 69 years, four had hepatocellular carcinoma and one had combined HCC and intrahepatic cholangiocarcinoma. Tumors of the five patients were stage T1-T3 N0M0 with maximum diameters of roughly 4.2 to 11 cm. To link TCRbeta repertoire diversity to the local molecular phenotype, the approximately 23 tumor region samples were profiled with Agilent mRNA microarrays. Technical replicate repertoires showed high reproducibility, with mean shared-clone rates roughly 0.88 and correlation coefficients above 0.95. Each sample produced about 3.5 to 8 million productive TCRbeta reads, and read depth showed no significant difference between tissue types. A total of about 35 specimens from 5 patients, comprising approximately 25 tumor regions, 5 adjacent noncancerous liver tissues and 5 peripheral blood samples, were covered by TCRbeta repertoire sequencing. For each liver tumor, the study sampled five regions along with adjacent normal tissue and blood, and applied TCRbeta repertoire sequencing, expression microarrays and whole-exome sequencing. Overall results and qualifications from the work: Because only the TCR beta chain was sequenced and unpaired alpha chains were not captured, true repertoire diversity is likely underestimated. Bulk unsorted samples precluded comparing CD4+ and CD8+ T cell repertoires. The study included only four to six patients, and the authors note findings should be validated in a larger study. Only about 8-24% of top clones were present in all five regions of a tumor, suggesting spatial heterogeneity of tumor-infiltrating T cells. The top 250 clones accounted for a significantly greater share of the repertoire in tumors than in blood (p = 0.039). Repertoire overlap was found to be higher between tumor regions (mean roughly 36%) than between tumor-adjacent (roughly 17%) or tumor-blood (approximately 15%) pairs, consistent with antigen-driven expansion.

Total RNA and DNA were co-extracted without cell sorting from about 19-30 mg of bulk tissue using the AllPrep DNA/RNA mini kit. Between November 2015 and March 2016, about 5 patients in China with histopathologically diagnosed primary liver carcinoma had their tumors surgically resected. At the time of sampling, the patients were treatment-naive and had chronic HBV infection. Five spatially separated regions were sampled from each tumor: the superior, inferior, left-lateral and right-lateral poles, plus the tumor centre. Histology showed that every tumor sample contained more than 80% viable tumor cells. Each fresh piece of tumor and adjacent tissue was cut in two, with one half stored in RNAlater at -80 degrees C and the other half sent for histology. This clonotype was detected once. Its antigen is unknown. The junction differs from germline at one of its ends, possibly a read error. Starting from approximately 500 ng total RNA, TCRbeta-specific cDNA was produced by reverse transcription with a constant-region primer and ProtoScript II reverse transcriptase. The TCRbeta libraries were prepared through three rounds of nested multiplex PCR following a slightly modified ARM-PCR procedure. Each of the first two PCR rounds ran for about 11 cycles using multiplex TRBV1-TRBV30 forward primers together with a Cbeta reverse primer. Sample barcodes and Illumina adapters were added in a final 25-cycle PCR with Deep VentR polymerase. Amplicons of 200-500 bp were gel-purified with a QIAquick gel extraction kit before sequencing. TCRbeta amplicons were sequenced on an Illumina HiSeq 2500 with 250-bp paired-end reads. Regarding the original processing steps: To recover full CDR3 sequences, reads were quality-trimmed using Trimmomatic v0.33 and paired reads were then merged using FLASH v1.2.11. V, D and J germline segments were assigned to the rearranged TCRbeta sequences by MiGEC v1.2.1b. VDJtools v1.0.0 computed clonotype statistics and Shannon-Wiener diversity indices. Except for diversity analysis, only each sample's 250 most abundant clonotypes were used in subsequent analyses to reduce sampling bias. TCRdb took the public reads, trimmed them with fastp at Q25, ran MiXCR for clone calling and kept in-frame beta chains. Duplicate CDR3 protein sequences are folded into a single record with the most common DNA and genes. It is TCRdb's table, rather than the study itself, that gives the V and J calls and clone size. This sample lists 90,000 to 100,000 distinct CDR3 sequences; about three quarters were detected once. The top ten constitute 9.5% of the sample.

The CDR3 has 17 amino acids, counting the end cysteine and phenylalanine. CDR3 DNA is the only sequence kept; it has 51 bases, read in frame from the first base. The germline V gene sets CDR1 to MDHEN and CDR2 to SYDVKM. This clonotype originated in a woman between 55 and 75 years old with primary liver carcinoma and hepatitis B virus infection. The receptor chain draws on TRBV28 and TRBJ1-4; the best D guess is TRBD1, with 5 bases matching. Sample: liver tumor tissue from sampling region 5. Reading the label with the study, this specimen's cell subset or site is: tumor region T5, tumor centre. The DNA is TGTGCCAGCAGTTTATCCGGGATAGGGGCAACTAATGAAAGACTGTTTTTT. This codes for CASSLSGIGATNERLFF. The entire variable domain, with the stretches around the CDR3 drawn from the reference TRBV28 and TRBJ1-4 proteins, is DVKVTQSSRYLVKRTGEKVFLECVQDMDHENMFWYRQDPGLGLRLIYFSYDVKMKEKGDIPEGYSVSREKKERFSLILESASTNQTSMYLCASSLSGIGATNERLFFGSGTQLSVL.